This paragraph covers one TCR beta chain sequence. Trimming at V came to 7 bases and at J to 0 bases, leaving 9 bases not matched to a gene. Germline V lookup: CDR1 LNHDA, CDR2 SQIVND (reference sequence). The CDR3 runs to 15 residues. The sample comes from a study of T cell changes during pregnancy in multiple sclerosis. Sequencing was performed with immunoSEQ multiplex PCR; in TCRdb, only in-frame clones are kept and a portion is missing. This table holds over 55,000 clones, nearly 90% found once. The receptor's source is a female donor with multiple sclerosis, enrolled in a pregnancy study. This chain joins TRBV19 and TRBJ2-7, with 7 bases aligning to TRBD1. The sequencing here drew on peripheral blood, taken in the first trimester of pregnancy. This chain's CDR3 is CASIGTVEFSYEQYF. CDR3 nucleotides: TGTGCCAGTATCGGGACAGTAGAATTCTCCTACGAGCAGTACTTC.